This T cell receptor (beta chain) was sequenced in a study of vaccination and CD4 T cells after COVID-19. Study overall: Cellular stimulation was performed using overlapping spike peptides derived from SARS-CoV-2, HCoV-NL63, HCoV-OC43 and HCoV-229E.

Stated treatment: approximately nine-day PBMC culture with coronavirus spike peptide pools or control peptides (ViraFEST assay). Oncomine TCR Beta short-read sequencing was applied to DNA from cultured CD4+ T cells. TCRdb used MiXCR to reprocess the PCR reads, holding one entry per CDR3 protein. The sample yields some 11,000 distinct CDR3 sequences, about 30% seen once. Trimming shortened V by 1 base and J by 5 bases, and 9 bases separated the two germline ends. This CDR3 contains 14 residues. Germline V gene data show CDR1 as SGHTA and CDR2 as FQGNSA. The table lists this clonotype with a few counts. Its antigen is unknown.

The origin of this receptor is a human donor who had recovered from COVID-19. The specimen comprised CD4+ T cells from blood, cultured in vitro, sampled after SARS-CoV-2 vaccination. V and J are TRBV7-2 and TRBJ1-3; the D is unclear. The CDR3 loop reads CASSLGPDRNTIYF. In DNA, the CDR3 is TGTGCCAGCAGCTTAGGGCCGGACCGAAACACCATATATTTT. Combining the CDR3 with reference TRBV7-2 and TRBJ1-3 gives the whole variable domain GAGVSQSPSNKVTEKGKDVELRCDPISGHTALYWYRQSLGQGLEFLIYFQGNSAPDKSGLPSDRFSAERTGGSVSTLTIQRTQQEDSAVYLCASSLGPDRNTIYFGEGSWLTVV.